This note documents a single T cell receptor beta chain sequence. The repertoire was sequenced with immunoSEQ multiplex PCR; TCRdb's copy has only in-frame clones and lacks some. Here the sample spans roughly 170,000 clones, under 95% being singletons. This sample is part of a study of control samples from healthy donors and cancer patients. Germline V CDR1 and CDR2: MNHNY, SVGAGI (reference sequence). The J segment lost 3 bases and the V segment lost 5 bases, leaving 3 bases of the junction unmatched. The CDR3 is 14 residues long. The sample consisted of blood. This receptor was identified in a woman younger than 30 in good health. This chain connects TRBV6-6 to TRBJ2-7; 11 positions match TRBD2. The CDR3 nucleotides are TGTGCCAGCAGTAATAGCGGGGGGGTCTACGAGCAGTACTTC. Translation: CASSNSGGVYEQYF.